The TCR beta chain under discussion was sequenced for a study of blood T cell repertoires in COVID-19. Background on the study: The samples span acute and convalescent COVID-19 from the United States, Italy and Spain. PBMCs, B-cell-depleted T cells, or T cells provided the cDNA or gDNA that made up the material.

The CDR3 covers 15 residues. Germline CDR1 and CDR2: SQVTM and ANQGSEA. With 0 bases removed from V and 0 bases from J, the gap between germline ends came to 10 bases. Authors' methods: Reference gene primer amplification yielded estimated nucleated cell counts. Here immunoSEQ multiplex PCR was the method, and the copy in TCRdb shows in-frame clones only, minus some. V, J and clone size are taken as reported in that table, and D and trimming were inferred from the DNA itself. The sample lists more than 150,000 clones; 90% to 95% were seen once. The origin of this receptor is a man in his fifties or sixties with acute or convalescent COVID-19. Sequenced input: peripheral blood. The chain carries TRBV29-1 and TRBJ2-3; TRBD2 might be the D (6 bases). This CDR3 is CSVEEKGLSTDTQYF. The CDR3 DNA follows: TGCAGCGTTGAAGAAAAGGGACTCAGCACAGATACGCAGTATTTT.